Included here is one TCR beta chain sequence, with context. At one end, the junction sequence differs from germline, possibly due to a read error. This record comes from a study of identical twins. TCRdb re-called the 5' RACE reads through MiXCR, storing one row per CDR3 protein. The sample shows 1.5 million or so distinct CDR3 sequences, around 33% of them seen only once. CDR1 is SGHKS, CDR2 YYEKEE, per germline (reference sequence). The CDR3 runs to 13 residues. The clonotype comes from a newborn girl in good health. This chain links TRBV5-5 with TRBJ1-2; possibly TRBD1 for D (5 bases). What was sequenced was cord blood. The CDR3 region is CASSLGDLRGCTF. In nucleotides, the CDR3 is TGTGCCAGCAGCCTTGGGGACCTGCGGGGCTGCACCTTC.